This T cell receptor beta chain was identified in a study of T cells in localized non-small cell lung cancer. Repertoires were generated with immunoSEQ multiplex PCR, while TCRdb's copy carries only in-frame clones and drops some. The data show about 78,000 clones, almost 85% seen once. The CDR3 is 12 residues long. Germline V gene sequence: CDR1 SEHNR, CDR2 FQNEAQ (reference sequence). Trimming took off 5 bases at V and 3 bases at J, with 5 bases between the two ends. This clone was observed a single time. Source: peripheral blood, taken before any cancer treatment. The TCR comes from a man aged 40 to 70 with stage I lung adenocarcinoma. The V call is TRBV7-9, the J call TRBJ1-5; no reliable D call. The CDR3 DNA sequence: TGTGCCAGCAGCCCGGCCAATCAGCCCCAGCATTTT. Its translation: CASSPANQPQHF.